The present T cell receptor beta chain was sequenced within a study of T-cell reconstitution after alpha-beta-depleted transplantation in children. General study findings and limits: Diversity and T-cell counts at one year after transplant derived mostly from new T cells. Expanded graft clones numbering several hundred reportedly gave rise to alpha-beta T cells about two months after transplant. Elevated TCRbeta diversity at day 60 was traced, in some patients, to surviving recipient T cells and thymic progenitors.

Concerning this clonotype: The antigen remains undetermined.

The TCRbeta library was prepared with unique molecular identifiers. One entry per CDR3 protein, called by TCRdb with MiXCR from the PCR reads. The repertoire includes roughly 670,000 distinct CDR3 sequences, under 15% of them detected once, and 0.79% sits in the top ten. This TCR derives from a girl aged 2 to 10 with congenital amegakaryocytic thrombocytopenia, due to receive a stem cell transplant. This sample comprised PBMCs, obtained before TCRalphabeta/CD19-depleted stem cell transplant.

The DNA for the CDR3 is TGCAGCGTTGGGTCCAGAAACCAAGAGACCCAGTACTTC. This gives the protein CSVGSRNQETQYF. The chain combines TRBV29-1 with TRBJ2-5; D gene unclear. CDR3 size: 13 residues. CDR1 is SQVTM, CDR2 ANQGSEA, per germline. V was cut by 4 bases and J by 0 bases, with 9 bases left in between.